This record looks at one TCR beta chain sequence and its context. Sequence at one end of the junction differs from germline and may be a read error. TCRdb's table, derived via immunoSEQ multiplex PCR, lists solely in-frame clones and lacks some. The table includes 21,000 or so clones, about 90% detected once. This entry belongs to a study of T cell changes during pregnancy in multiple sclerosis. CDR1 MDHEN and CDR2 SYDVKM come from the germline V gene. CDR3 length equals 13 residues. The TCR was taken from a female donor in good health, enrolled as a control in a pregnancy study. Source: CD8+ T cells from peripheral blood mononuclear cells, taken in the second trimester of pregnancy. The gene calls are TRBV28 and TRBJ2-2; D not resolved. The CDR3 here is CASSSDMTVELFF. DNA of the CDR3: TGTGCCAGCAGTTCCGACATGACCGTGGAGCTGTTTTTT.